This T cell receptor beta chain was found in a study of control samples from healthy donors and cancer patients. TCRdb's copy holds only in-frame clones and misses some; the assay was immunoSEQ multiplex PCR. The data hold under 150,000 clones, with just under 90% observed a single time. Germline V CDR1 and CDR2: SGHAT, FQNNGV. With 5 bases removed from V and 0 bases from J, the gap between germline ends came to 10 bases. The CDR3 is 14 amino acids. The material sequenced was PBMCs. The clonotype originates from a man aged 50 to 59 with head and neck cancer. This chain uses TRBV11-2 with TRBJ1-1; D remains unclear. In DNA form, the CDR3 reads TGTGCCAGCAGCCTGAACGCATTGAACACTGAAGCTTTCTTT. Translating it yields CASSLNALNTEAFF.